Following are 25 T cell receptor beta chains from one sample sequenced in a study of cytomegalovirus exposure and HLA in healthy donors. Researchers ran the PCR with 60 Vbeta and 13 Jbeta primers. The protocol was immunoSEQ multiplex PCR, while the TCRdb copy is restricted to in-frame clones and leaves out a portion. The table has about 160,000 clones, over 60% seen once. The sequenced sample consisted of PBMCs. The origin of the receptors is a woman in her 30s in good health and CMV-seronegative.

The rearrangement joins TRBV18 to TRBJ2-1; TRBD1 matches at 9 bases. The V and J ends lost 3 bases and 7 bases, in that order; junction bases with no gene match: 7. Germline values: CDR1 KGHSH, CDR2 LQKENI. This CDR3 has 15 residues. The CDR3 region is CASSPRDRVGNEQFF. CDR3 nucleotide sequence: TGTGCCAGCTCACCCCGGGACAGGGTGGGAAATGAGCAGTTCTTC. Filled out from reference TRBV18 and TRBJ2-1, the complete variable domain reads NAGVMQNPRHLVRRRGQEARLRCSPMKGHSHVYWYRQLPEEGLKFMVYLQKENIIDESGMPKERFSAEFPKEGPSILRIQQVVRGDSAAYFCASSPRDRVGNEQFFGPGTRLTVL.

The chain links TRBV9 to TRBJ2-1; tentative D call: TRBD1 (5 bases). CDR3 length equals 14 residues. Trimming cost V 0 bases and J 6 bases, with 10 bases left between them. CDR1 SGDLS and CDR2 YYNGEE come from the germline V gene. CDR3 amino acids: CASSVAGLSNEQFF. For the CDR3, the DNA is TGTGCCAGCAGCGTAGCAGGGCTCTCCAATGAGCAGTTCTTC. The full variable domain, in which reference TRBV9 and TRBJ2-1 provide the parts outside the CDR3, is DSGVTQTPKHLITATGQRVTLRCSPRSGDLSVYWYQQSLDQGLQFLIQYYNGEERAKGNILERFSAQQFPDLHSELNLSSLELGDSALYFCASSVAGLSNEQFFGPGTRLTVL.

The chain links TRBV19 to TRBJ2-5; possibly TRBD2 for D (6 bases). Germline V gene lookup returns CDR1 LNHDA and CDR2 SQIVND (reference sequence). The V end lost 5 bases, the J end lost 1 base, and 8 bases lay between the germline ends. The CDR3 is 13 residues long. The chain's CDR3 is CASSGGFQETQYF. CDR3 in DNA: TGTGCCAGTAGTGGAGGGTTCCAAGAGACCCAGTACTTC.

CDR3 region: CASSSPTHQRGYNEQFF. The CDR3 bases are TGTGCCAGCAGTTCCCCGACCCACCAGCGGGGGTACAATGAGCAGTTCTTC. This chain uses TRBV27 with TRBJ2-1; TRBD2 agrees at 8 bases. This CDR3 is built from 17 residues. Per the germline V gene, CDR1 is MNHEY and CDR2 is SMNVEV (reference sequence). Trimming removed 4 bases from V and 4 bases from J; junction bases left unmatched: 12.

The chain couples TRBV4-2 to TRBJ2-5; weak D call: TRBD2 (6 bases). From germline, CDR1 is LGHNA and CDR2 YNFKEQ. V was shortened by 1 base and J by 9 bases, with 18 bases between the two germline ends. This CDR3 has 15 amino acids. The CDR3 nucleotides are TGTGCCAGCAGCCAAGTTGCGGGAACTTATCCGGCCCAGTACTTC. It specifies CASSQVAGTYPAQYF.

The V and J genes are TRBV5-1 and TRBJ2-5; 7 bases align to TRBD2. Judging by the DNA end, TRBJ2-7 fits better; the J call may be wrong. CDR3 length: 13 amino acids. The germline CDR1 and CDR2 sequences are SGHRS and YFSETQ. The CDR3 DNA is TGCGCCAGCAGTATGGCGGGAGCCTACGAGCAGTACTTC. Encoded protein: CASSMAGAYEQYF.

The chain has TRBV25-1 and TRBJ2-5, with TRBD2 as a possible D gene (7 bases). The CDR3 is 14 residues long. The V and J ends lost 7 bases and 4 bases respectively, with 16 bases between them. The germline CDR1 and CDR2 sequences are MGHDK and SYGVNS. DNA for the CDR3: TGTGCCAGCAATCTCATGGGGGGGCCAGAGACCCAGTACTTC. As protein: CASNLMGGPETQYF.

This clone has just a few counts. The DNA of the CDR3 is TGTGCCAGTAGTAGGGAGCCTTCCACCTCCTACGAGCAGTACTTC. Amino acid sequence: CASSREPSTSYEQYF. V usage is TRBV19 and J usage is TRBJ2-7, with a tentative D call TRBD2 (5 bases). Trimming removed 4 bases at V and 0 bases at J, with 13 bases between. Germline CDR1 LNHDA, CDR2 SQIVND (reference sequence). The CDR3 runs to 15 residues.

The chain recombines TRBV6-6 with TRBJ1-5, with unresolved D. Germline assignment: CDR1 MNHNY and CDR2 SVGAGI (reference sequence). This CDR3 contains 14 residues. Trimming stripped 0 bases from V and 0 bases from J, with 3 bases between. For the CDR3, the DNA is TGTGCCAGCAGTTACTCGTATAGCAATCAGCCCCAGCATTTT. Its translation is CASSYSYSNQPQHF.

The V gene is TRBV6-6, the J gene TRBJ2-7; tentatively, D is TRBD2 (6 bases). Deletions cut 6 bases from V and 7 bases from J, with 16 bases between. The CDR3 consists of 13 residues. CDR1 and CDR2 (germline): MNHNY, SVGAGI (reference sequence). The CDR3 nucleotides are TGTGCCAGCAGCCGGGACTCTTGGGTGGAGCAGTACTTC. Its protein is CASSRDSWVEQYF.

CDR3 nucleotide sequence: TGCGCCAGCAGCTTGGCCGACACAGGGGGCTACAATGAGCAGTTCTTC. Its protein is CASSLADTGGYNEQFF. This chain links TRBV5-1 with TRBJ2-1; 8 bases agree with TRBD1. The CDR3 contains 16 residues. Trimming took 0 bases from V and 3 from J; bases not matched to a gene: 5. The germline V gene encodes CDR1 SGHRS and CDR2 YFSETQ.

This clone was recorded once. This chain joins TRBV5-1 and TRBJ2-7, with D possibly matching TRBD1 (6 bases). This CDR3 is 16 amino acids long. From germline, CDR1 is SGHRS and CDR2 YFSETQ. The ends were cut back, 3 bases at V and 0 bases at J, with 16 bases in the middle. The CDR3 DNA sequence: TGCGCCAGCAGCTCCCCGGACAGTACGAGCTCCTACGAGCAGTACTTC. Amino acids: CASSSPDSTSSYEQYF.

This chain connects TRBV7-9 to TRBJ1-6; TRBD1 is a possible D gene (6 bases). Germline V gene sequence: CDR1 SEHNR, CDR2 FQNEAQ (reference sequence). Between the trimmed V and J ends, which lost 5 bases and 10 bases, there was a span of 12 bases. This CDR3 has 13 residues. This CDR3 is CASSRGQQSPLHF. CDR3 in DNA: TGTGCCAGCAGCCGCGGACAGCAGTCACCCCTCCACTTT.

In DNA form, the CDR3 reads TGTGCCAGCAGCTTAGCGTTGGCAGGGGGCGCGGCTGAGCAGTACTTC. As protein: CASSLALAGGAAEQYF. The genes are TRBV7-6 and TRBJ2-7; 8 nucleotides line up with TRBD1. The CDR3 covers 16 residues. The germline gives CDR1 SGHVS, CDR2 FNYEAQ. Germline trimming cut 0 bases from V and 7 bases from J; bases unmatched to any gene: 11.

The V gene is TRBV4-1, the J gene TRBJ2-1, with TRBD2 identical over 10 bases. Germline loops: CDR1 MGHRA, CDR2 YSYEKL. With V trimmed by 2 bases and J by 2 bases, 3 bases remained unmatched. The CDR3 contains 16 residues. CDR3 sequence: CASSQHTSGAYNEQFF. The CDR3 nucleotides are TGCGCCAGCAGCCAACATACTAGCGGGGCCTACAATGAGCAGTTCTTC.

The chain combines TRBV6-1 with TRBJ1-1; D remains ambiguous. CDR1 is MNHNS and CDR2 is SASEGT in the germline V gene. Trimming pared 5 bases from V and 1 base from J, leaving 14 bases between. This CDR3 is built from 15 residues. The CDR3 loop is CASSPRDFGNTEAFF. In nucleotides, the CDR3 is TGTGCCAGCAGTCCCCGGGATTTTGGGAACACTGAAGCTTTCTTT.

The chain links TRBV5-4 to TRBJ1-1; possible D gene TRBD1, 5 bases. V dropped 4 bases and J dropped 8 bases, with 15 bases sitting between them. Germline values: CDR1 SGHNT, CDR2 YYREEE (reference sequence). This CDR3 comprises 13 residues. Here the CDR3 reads CASSLRGSGEAFF. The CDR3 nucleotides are TGTGCCAGCAGCCTAAGAGGCTCAGGGGAAGCTTTCTTT.

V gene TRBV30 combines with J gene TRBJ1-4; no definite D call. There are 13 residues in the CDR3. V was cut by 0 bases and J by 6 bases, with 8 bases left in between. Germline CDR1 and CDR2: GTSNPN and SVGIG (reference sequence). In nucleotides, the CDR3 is TGTGCCTGGAGTGTACAGTTCCATGAAAAACTGTTTTTT. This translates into CAWSVQFHEKLFF.

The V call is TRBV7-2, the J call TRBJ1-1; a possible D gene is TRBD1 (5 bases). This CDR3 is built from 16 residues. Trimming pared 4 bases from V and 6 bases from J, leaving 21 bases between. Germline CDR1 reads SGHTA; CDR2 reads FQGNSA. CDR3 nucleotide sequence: TGTGCCAGCAGCTATACTACACAGGTTCGGGGGGCTGAAGCTTTCTTT. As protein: CASSYTTQVRGAEAFF.

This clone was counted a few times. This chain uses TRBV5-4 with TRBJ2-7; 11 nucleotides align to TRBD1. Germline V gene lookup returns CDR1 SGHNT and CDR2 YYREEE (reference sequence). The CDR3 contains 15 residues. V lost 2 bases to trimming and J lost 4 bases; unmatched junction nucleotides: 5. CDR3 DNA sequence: TGTGCCAGCAGCTTTGGACAGGGGGCGGGTTACGAGCAGTACTTC. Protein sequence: CASSFGQGAGYEQYF.

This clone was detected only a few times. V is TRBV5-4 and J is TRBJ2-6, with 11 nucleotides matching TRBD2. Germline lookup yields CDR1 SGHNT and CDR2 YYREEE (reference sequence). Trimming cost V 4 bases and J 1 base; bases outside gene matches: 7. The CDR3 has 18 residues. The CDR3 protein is CASSPQGLAESGANVLTF. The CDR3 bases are TGTGCCAGCAGCCCCCAGGGACTAGCGGAATCTGGGGCCAACGTCCTGACTTTC.

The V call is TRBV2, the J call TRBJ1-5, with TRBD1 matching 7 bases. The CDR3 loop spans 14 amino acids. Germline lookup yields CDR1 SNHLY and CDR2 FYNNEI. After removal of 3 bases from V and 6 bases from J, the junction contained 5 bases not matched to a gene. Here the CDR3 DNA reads TGTGCCAGCAGTGAGCGACAGGGCGGTCAGCCCCAGCATTTT. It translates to CASSERQGGQPQHF.

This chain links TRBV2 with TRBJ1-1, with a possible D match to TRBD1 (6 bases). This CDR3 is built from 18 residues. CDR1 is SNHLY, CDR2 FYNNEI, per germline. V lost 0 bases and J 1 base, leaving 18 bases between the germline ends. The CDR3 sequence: CASSEANPGTWKNTEAFF. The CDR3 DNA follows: TGTGCCAGCAGTGAAGCTAATCCAGGGACATGGAAGAACACTGAAGCTTTCTTT. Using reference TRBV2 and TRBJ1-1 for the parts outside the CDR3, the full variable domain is EPEVTQTPSHQVTQMGQEVILRCVPISNHLYFYWYRQILGQKVEFLVSFYNNEISEKSEIFDDQFSVERPDGSNFTLKIRSTKLEDSAMYFCASSEANPGTWKNTEAFFGQGTRLTVV.

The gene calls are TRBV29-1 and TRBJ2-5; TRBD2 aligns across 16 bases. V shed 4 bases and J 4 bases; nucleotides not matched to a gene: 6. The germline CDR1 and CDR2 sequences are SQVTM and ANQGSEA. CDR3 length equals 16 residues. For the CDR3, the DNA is TGCAGCGTTGGGGGGACTAGCGGGGGGGCTATAGAGACCCAGTACTTC. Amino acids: CSVGGTSGGAIETQYF.

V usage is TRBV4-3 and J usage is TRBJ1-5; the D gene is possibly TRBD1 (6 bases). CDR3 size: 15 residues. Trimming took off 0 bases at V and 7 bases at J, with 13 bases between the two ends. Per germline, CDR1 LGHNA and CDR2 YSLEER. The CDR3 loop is CASSQDVSGVQPQHF. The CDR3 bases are TGCGCCAGCAGCCAAGATGTGTCAGGGGTCCAGCCCCAGCATTTT.